The present T cell receptor (beta chain) was sequenced within a study of human T cells and chemical hapten exposure. General study results and limits: The number of TCRs over 1 in 1000 frequency stayed unchanged after DPC.

This clonotype occurred many times. Its target is not known. TCRdb re-called the RACE reads through MiXCR, storing one row per CDR3 protein. The sample yields fewer than 500,000 distinct CDR3 sequences, roughly 5% seen once. Time point indicated: patch test 1, 2 weeks after DPC sensitization. This sample's treatment: therapeutic diphenylcyclopropenone sensitization with weekly scalp DPC. It was unfractionated whole blood from which total RNA was extracted. CDR3 size: 13 residues. V lost 5 bases to trimming and J lost 2 bases, with 10 bases between them. Germline CDR1 GTSNPN, CDR2 SVGIG (reference sequence).

The V gene is TRBV30, the J gene TRBJ1-5; the D is unclear. This receptor was identified in a woman between 45 and 65 years old with alopecia areata. Some clones in this sample may be carry-over from other donors' samples. Source: whole blood, taken in connection with sensitization to the hapten diphenylcyclopropenone (DPC). The CDR3 nucleotides are TGTGCCTGGGCCCAAGCGGGCAATCAGCCCCAGCATTTT. Translating it yields CAWAQAGNQPQHF.